This T cell receptor beta chain was retrieved from a study of T-cell memory formation after mild COVID-19. Study-wide background: TCR clusters were largely donor specific. General study findings and limits: There was a balanced CD4/CD8 profile in clones contracting day 15 to 85, and later expanders leaned CD4+. Pre-infection memory held some responding clones, suggesting pre-existing cross-reactive T cells responded.

This clonotype was seen ten or more times. The antigen remains undetermined. CDR3 length: 19 amino acids. Unmatched junction bases numbered 8, after V lost 3 bases and J lost 2 bases. Germline-derived CDR1 and CDR2 are LGHDT and YNNKEL (reference sequence). From 5'RACE with constant-segment primers came TCR alpha and TCR beta cDNA libraries that carried sample barcodes and UMIs. TCRdb fed the 5' RACE reads into MiXCR, producing one record per CDR3 protein. This sample has 250,000 to 300,000 distinct CDR3 sequences, with 8% to 10% found just once. This TCR came from a man between 18 and 35 years old who had mild COVID-19 (a few samples of this study predate the infection). Cell type and time point are not known. The sequenced sample was PBMCs or a T cell subset sorted from them (not recorded which). The chain joins TRBV3-1 to TRBJ1-6, with TRBD1 identical over 12 bases. Here the CDR3 reads CASSHGPGQGATYNSPLHF. The CDR3 DNA is TGTGCCAGCAGCCATGGGCCGGGACAGGGGGCGACCTATAATTCACCCCTCCACTTT. Full variable domain (remainder filled in from reference TRBV3-1 and TRBJ1-6): DTAVSQTPKYLVTQMGNDKSIKCEQNLGHDTMYWYKQDSKKFLKIMFSYNNKELIINETVPNRFSPKSPDKAHLNLHINSLELGDSAVYFCASSHGPGQGATYNSPLHFGNGTRLTVT.